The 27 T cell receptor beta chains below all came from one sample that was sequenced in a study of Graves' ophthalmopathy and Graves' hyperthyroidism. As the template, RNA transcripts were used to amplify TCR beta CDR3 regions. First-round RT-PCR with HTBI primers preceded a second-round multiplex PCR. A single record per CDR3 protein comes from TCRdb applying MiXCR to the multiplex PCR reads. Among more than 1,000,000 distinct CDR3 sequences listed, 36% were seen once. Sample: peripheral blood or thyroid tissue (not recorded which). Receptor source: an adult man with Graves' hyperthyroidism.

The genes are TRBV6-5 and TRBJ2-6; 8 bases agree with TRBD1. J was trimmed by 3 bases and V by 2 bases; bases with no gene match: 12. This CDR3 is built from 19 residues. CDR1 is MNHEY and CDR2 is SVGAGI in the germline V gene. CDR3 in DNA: TGTGCCAGCAGTTACCAAACCGGGACAGGACACTATGGGGCCAACGTCCTGACTTTC. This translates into CASSYQTGTGHYGANVLTF.

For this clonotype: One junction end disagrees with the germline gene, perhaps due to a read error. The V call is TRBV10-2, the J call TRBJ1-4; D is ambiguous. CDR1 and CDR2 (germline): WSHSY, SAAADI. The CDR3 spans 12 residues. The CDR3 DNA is TGTGCCAGCAGAAGGGTATCGGAAAAACTGTTTTTT. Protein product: CASRRVSEKLFF.

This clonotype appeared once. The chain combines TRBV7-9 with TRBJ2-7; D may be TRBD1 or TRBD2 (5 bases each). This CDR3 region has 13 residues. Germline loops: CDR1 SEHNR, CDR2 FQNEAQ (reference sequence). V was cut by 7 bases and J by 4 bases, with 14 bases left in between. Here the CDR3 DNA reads TGTGCCAGCACCACTGGATGGGGGTACGAGCAGTACTTC. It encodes CASTTGWGYEQYF. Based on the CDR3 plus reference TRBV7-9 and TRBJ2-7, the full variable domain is DTGVSQNPRHKITKRGQNVTFRCDPISEHNRLYWYRQTLGQGPEFLTYFQNEAQLEKSRLLSDRFSAERPKGSFSTLEIQRTEQGDSAMYLCASTTGWGYEQYFGPGTRLTVT.

CDR3 nucleotide sequence: TGTGCCACCAGTGAGGGTAGGGGGGTCCAAGAGACCCAGTACTTC. It specifies CATSEGRGVQETQYF. The V call is TRBV24-1, the J call TRBJ2-5; D possibly matches TRBD1 or TRBD2 (6 bases each). This CDR3 has 15 residues. Germline CDR1 is KGHDR and CDR2 is SFDVKD. V lost 4 bases, J lost 1 base, and 12 bases lay in between.

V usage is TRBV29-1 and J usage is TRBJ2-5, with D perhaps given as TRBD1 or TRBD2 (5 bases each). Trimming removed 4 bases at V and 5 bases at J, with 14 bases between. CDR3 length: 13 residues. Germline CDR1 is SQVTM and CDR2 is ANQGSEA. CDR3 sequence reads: CSVVGPNPETQYF. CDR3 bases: TGCAGCGTTGTGGGACCTAACCCTGAGACCCAGTACTTC.

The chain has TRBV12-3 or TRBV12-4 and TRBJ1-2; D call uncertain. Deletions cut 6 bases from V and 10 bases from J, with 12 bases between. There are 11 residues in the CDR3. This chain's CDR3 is CASSAEADYTF. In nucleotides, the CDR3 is TGTGCCAGCAGCGCCGAGGCAGACTACACCTTC.

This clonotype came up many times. CDR3 in amino acids: CASSFRQGNSGNTIYF. The DNA of the CDR3 is TGTGCCAGCAGTTTCCGACAGGGGAACTCTGGAAACACCATATATTTT. The V and J genes are TRBV12-3 or TRBV12-4 and TRBJ1-3, with 8 bases identical to TRBD1. Germline trimming cut 3 bases from V and 0 bases from J; bases unmatched to any gene: 4. The CDR3 covers 16 residues.

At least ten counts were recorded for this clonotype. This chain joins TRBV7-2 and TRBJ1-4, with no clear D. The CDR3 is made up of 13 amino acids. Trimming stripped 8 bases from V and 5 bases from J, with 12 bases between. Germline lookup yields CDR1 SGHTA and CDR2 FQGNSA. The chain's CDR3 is CASSQVRNEKLFF. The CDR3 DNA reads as TGTGCCAGCTCCCAGGTCAGAAATGAAAAACTGTTTTTT.

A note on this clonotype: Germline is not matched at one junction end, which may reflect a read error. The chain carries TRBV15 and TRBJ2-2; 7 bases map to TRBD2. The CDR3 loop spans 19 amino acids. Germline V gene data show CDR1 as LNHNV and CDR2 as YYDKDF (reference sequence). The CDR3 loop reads CAASSLGVRAGPNTGELFF. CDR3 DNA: TGTGCCGCCAGCAGCTTGGGTGTTAGAGCGGGGCCCAACACCGGGGAGCTGTTTTTT.

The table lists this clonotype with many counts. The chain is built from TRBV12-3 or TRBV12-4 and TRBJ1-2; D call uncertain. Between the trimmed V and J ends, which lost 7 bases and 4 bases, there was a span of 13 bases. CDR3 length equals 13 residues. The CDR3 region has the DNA TGTGCCAGCACCCACATCGGCATCTATGGCTACACCTTC. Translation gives CASTHIGIYGYTF.

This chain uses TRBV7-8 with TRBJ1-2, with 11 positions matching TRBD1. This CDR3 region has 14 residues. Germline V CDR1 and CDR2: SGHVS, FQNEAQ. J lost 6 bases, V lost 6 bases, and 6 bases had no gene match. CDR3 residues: CASRSGTGGNGYTF. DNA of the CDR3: TGTGCCAGCAGGTCTGGGACAGGGGGTAATGGCTACACCTTC.

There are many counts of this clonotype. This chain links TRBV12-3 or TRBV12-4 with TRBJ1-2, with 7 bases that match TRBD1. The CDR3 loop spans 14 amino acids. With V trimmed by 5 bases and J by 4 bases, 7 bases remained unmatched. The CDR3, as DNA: TGTGCCAGCAGTCCGGGACAGCCCCCCTATGGCTACACCTTC. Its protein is CASSPGQPPYGYTF.

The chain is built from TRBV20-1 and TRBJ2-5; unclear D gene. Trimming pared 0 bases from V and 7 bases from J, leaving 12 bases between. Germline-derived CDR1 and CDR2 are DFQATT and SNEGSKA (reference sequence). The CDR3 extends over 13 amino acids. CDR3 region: CSAREFTVGTQYF. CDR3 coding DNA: TGCAGTGCTAGAGAGTTTACAGTCGGGACCCAGTACTTC.

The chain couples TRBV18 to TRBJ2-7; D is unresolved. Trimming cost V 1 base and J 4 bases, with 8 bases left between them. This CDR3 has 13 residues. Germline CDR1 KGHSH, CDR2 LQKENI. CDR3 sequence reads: CASSPQHLYEQYF. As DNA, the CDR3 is TGTGCCAGCTCACCACAACACCTATACGAGCAGTACTTC.

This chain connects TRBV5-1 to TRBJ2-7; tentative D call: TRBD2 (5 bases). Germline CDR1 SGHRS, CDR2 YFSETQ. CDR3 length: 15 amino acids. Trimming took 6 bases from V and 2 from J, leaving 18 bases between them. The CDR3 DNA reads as TGCGCCAGCAAAGGACGTTCCGGAGCGGCCTACGAGCAGTACTTC. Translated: CASKGRSGAAYEQYF.

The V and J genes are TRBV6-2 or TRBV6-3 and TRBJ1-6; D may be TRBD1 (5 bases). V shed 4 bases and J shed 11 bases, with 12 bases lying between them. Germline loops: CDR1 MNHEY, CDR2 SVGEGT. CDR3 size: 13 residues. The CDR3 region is CASSSGGYPPLHF. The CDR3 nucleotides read TGTGCCAGCAGTTCGGGGGGTTATCCACCCCTCCACTTT.

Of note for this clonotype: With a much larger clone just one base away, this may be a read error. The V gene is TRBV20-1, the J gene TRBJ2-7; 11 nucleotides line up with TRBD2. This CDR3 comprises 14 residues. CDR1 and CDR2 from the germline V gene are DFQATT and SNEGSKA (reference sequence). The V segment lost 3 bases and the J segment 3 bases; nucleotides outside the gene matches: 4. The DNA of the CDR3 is TGCAGTGCTAGGTGGGGACTAGCGGTCTACGAGCAGTACTTC. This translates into CSARWGLAVYEQYF.

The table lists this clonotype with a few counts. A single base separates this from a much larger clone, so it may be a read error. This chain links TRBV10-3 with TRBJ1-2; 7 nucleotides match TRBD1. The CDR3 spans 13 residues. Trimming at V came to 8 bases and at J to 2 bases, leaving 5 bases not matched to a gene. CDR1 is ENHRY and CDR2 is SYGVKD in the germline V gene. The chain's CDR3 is CAIGVQGNYGYTF. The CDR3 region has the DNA TGTGCCATCGGGGTACAGGGGAACTATGGCTACACCTTC.

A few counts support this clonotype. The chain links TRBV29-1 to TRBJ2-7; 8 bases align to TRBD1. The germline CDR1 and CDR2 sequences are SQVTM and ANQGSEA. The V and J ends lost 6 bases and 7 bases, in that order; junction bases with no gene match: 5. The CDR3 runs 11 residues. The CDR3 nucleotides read TGCAGCGTCCGGACAGGGCGGGAGCAGTACTTC. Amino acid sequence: CSVRTGREQYF.

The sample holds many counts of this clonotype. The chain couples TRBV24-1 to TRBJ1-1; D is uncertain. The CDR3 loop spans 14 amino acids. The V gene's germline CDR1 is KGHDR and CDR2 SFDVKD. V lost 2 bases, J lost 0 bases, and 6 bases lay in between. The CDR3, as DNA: TGTGCCACCAGTGATTCCAGGTTGAACACTGAAGCTTTCTTT. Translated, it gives CATSDSRLNTEAFF.

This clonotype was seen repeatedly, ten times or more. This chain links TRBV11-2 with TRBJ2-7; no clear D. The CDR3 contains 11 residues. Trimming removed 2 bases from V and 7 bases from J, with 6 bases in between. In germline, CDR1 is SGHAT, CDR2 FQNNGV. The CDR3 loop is CASSLIGEQYF. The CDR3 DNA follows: TGTGCCAGCAGCTTAATAGGGGAGCAGTACTTC.

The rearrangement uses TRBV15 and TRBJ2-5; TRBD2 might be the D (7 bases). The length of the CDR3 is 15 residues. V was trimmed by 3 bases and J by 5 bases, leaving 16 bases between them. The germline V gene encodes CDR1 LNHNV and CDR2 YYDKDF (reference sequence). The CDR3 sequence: CATSSEGKGGETQYF. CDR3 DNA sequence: TGTGCCACCAGCAGTGAAGGCAAGGGGGGGGAGACCCAGTACTTC.

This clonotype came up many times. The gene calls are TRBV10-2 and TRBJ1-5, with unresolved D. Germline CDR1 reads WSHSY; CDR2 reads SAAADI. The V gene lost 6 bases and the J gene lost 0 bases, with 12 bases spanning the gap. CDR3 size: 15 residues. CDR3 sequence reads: CASRDSTGSNQPQHF. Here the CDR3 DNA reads TGCGCCAGCAGAGACTCGACGGGTAGCAATCAGCCCCAGCATTTT.

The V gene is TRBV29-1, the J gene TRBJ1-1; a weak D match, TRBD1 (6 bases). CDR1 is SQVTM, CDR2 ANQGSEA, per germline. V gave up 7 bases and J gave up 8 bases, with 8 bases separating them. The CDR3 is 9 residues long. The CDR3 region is CSAGGEAFF. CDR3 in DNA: TGCAGCGCCGGGGGCGAAGCTTTCTTT.

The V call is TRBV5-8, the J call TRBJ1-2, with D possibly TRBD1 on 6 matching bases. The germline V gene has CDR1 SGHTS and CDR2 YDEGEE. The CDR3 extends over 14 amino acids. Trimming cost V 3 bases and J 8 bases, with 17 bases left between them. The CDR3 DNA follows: TGTGCCAGCAGCTACTGGGGGGACACCATAGGCTACACCTTC. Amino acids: CASSYWGDTIGYTF.

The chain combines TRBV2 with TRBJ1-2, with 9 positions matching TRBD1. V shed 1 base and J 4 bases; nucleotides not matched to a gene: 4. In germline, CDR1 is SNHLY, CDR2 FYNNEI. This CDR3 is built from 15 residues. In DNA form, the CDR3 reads TGTGCCAGCAGTGAAGTAGGACAGGGGACCTATGGCTACACCTTC. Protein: CASSEVGQGTYGYTF.

The CDR3 nucleotides are TGTGCCTGGGGGCACAGAGTCAATCAGCCCCAGCATTTT. Its translation: CAWGHRVNQPQHF. This rearrangement joins TRBV30 to TRBJ1-5; no firm D call. The germline CDR1 and CDR2 sequences are GTSNPN and SVGIG (reference sequence). The CDR3 sequence is 13 residues long. V lost 5 bases, J lost 3 bases, and 11 bases lay in between.